The clone carrying this T cell receptor (delta chain) is medium-sized by share. The germline V gene has CDR1 TSWWSYY and CDR2 QGS. V trimming: 3 bases; J trimming: 8 bases; junction bases outside the gene matches: 20. This CDR3 region has 18 residues. The data were taken from a study of gamma-delta T cells after stem cell transplantation. TCRdb reprocessed the RT-PCR reads through CATT. The table lists about 4,500 delta-chain clones, about 15% of them singletons. V is TRDV1 and J is TRDJ1; 8 bases map to TRDD2. This TCR came from a human donor. It is not recorded whose cells these are; they may come from a transplant donor. The sample comprised gamma-delta T cells. CDR3 protein: CALGEKGLPRPLVGKLIF. CDR3 nucleotides: TGTGCTCTTGGGGAGAAAGGCCTTCCTAGACCCCTGGTGGGGAAACTCATCTTT.